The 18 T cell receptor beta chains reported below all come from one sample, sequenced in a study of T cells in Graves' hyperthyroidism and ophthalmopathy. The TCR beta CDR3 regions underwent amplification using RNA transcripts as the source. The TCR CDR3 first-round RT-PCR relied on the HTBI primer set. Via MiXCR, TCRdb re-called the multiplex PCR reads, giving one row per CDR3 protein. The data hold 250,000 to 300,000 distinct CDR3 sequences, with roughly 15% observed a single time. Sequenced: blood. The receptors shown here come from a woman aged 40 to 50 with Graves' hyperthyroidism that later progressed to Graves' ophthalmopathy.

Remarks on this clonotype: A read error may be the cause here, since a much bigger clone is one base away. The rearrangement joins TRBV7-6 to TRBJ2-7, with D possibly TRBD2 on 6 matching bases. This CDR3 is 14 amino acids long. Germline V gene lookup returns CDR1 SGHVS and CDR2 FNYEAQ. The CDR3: CASSGGLANYEKYF. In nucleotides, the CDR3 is TGTGCCAGCAGCGGAGGGCTAGCGAACTACGAGAAGTACTTC.

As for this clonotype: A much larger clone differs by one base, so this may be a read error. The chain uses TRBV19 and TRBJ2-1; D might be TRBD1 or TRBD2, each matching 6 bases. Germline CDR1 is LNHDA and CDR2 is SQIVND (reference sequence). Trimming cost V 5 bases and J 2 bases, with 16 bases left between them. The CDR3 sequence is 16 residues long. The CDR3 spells CASSWSGASPYNEQFF. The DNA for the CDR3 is TGTGCCAGTAGTTGGTCGGGGGCCAGCCCCTACAATGAGCAGTTCTTC.

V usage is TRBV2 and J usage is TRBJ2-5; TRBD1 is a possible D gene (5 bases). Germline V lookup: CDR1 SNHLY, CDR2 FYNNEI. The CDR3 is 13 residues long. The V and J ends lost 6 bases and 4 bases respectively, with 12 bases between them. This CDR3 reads CASRQDSRETQYF. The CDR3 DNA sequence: TGTGCCAGCAGACAGGATTCTCGAGAGACCCAGTACTTC. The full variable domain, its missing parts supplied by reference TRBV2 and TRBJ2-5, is EPEVTQTPSHQVTQMGQEVILRCVPISNHLYFYWYRQILGQKVEFLVSFYNNEISEKSEIFDDQFSVERPDGSNFTLKIRSTKLEDSAMYFCASRQDSRETQYFGPGTRLLVL.

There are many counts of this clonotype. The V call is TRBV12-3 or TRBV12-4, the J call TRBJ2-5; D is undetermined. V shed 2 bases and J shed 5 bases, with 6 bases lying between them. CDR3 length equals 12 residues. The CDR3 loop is CASSLIWETQYF. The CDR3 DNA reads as TGTGCCAGCAGTTTAATCTGGGAGACCCAGTACTTC.

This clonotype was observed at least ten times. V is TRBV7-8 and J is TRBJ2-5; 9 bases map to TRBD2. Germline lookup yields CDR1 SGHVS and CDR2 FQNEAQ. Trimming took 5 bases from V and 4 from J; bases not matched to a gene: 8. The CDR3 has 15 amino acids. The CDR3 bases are TGTGCCAGCAGCCCGTGGCGGGAGGGTCGAGAGACCCAGTACTTC. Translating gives CASSPWREGRETQYF.

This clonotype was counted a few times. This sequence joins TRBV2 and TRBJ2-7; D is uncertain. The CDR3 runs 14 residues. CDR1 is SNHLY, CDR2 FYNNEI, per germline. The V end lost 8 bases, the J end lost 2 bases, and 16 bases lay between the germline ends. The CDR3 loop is CASGKQLAAYEQYF. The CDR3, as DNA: TGTGCCAGCGGTAAACAGCTGGCGGCCTACGAGCAGTACTTC.

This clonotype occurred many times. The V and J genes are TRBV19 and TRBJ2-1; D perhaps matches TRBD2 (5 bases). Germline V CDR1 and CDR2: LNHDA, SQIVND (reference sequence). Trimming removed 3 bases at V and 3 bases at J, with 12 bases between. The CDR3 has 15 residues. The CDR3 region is CASSILSGVYNEQFF. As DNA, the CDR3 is TGTGCCAGTAGTATTCTAAGCGGTGTCTACAATGAGCAGTTCTTC.

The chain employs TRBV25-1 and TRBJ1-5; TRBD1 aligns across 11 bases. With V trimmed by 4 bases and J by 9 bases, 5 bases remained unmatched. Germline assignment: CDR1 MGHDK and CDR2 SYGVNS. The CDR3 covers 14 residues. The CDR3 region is CASSVGQGEAPQHF. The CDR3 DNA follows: TGTGCCAGCAGTGTGGGACAGGGGGAAGCGCCCCAGCATTTT.

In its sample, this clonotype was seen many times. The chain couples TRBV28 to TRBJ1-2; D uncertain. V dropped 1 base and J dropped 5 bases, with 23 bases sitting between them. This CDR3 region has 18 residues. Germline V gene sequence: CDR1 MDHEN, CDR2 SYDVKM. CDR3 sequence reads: CASSLFSLGPGSNYGYTF. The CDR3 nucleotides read TGTGCCAGCAGTTTATTCTCCTTAGGACCGGGTTCCAATTATGGCTACACCTTC.

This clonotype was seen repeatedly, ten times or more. The CDR3 loop reads CASSPQEDTQYF. The DNA for the CDR3 is TGTGCCAGCTCACCTCAAGAAGATACGCAGTATTTT. The gene calls are TRBV18 and TRBJ2-3; D is ambiguous. CDR1 KGHSH and CDR2 LQKENI come from the germline V gene. The V gene lost 3 bases and the J gene lost 5 bases, with 6 bases spanning the gap. CDR3 size: 12 residues.

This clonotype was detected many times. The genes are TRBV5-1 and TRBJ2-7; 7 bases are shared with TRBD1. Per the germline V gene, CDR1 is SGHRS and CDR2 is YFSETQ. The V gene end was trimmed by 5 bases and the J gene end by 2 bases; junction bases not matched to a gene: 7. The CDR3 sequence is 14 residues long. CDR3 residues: CASSRDSGTYEQYF. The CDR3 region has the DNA TGCGCCAGCAGTCGGGACAGCGGAACCTACGAGCAGTACTTC.

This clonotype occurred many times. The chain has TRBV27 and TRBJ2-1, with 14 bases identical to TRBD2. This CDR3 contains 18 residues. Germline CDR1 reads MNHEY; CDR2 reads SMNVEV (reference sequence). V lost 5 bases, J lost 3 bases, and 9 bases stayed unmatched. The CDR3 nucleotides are TGTGCCAGCAGTACCCTCGGGACTAGCGGGGGCGTCTACAATGAGCAGTTCTTC. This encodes CASSTLGTSGGVYNEQFF.

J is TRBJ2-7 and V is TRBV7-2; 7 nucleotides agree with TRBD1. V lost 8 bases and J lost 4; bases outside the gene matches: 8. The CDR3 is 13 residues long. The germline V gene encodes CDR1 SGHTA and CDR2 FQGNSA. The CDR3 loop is CASRGTGQYEQYF. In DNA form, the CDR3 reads TGTGCCAGCCGAGGGACGGGACAGTACGAGCAGTACTTC. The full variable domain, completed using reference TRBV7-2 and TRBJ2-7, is GAGVSQSPSNKVTEKGKDVELRCDPISGHTALYWYRQSLGQGLEFLIYFQGNSAPDKSGLPSDRFSAERTGGSVSTLTIQRTQQEDSAVYLCASRGTGQYEQYFGPGTRLTVT.

The CDR3: CASSPRNRYGYTF. Here the CDR3 DNA reads TGTGCCAGCAGTCCCCGGAACCGCTATGGCTACACCTTC. The chain combines TRBV27 with TRBJ1-2; no reliable D call. The CDR3 extends over 13 amino acids. CDR1 is MNHEY, CDR2 SMNVEV, per germline (reference sequence). V lost 5 bases to trimming and J lost 4 bases, with 11 bases between them.

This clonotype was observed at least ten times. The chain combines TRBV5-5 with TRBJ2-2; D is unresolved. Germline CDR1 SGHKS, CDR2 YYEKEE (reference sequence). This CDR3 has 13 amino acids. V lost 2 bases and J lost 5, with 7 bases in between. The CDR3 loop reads CASSLTATGELFF. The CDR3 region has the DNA TGTGCCAGCAGCTTAACGGCTACCGGGGAGCTGTTTTTT.

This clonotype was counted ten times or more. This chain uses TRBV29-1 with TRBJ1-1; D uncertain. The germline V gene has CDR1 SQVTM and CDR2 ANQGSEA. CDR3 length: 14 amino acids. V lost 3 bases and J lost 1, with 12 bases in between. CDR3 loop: CSVESHRENTEAFF. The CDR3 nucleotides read TGCAGCGTTGAGTCGCACAGAGAGAACACTGAAGCTTTCTTT.

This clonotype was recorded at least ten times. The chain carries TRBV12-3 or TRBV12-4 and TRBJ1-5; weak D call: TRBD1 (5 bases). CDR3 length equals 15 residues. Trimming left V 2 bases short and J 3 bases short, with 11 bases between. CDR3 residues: CASSLPSGHNQPQHF. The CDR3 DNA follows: TGTGCCAGCAGTTTACCCTCAGGGCACAATCAGCCCCAGCATTTT.

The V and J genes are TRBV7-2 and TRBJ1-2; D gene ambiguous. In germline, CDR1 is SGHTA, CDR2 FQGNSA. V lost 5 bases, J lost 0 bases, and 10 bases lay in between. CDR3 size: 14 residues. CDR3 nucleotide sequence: TGTGCCAGCAGCGGCCGGATTACTAACTATGGCTACACCTTC. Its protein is CASSGRITNYGYTF.